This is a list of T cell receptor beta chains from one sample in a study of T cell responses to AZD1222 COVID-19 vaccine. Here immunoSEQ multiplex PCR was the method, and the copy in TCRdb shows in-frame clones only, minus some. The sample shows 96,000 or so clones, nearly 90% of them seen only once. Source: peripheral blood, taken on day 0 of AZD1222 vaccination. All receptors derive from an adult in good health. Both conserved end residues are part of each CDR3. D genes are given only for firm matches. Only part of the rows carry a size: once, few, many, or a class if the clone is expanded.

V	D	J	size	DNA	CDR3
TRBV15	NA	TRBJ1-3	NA	TGTGCCACCAGCAGAGACGAAGGGGGAAACACCATATATTTT	CATSRDEGGNTIYF
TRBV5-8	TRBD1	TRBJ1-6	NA	TGTGCCGGGGGGGCCCGGGACAGGGGACATTCACCCCTCCACTTT	CAGGARDRGHSPLHF
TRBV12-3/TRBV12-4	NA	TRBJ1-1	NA	TGTGCCAGCACCAGCCGCGCGGGCACTGAAGCTTTCTTT	CASTSRAGTEAFF
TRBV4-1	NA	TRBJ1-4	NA	TGCGCCAGCAGCGCAACTGAGGGGACCCCGCAGTTTTTT	CASSATEGTPQFF
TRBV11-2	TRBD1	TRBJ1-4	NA	TGTGCCAGCAGCTTGGGACAGGGAACTAATGAAAAACTGTTTTTT	CASSLGQGTNEKLFF
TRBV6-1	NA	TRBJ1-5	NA	TGTGCCAGCAGTGAAATAGGAAGCAATCAGCCCCAGCATTTT	CASSEIGSNQPQHF
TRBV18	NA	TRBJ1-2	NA	TGTGCCAGCTCACCGAGTGCGGGGACCTCCAACTATGGCTACACCTTC	CASSPSAGTSNYGYTF
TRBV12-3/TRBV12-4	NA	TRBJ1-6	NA	TGTGCCAGCAGGATGGGGGGTTCACCCCTCCACTTT	CASRMGGSPLHF
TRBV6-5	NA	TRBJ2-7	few	TGTGCCAGCGGGGACCGACCCTACGAGCAGTACTTC	CASGDRPYEQYF
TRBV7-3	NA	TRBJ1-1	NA	TGTGCCAGCAGCTTATATCCGGCAACGAGCACTGAAGCTTTCTTT	CASSLYPATSTEAFF
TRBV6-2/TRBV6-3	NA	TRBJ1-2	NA	TGTGCCAGCAGTTACTCGGGCGGCTGGCTACAAGCCTTC	CASSYSGGWLQAF
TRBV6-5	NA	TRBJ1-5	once	TGTGCCAGCAGTTACTCGGGTGGGGGCAATCAGCCCCAGCATTTT	CASSYSGGGNQPQHF
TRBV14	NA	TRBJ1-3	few	TGTGCCAGCAGCCTTTACGGGGGTCTCGCTGGAAACACCATATATTTT	CASSLYGGLAGNTIYF
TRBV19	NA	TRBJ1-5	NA	TGTGCCAGTAAGTTAAAAGGGGTGAATCAGCCCCAGCATTTT	CASKLKGVNQPQHF
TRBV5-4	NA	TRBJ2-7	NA	TGTGCCAGCAGCAGGCGGGACAGAGCTTACGAGCAGTACTTC	CASSRRDRAYEQYF
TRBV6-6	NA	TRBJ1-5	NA	TGTGCCAGCAGGGACACTGGTCAGCCCCAGCATTTT	CASRDTGQPQHF
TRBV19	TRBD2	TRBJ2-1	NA	TGTGCCAGTAGCAAACTAGCGGATGAGCAGTTCTTC	CASSKLADEQFF
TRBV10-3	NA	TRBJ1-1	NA	TGTGCCATCAGTGAGTCGGCAGGGAGGATTGCTTTCTTT	CAISESAGRIAFF
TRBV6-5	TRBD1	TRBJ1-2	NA	TGTGCCAGCAGTTACCTGGGGACAGGGGGCGGCTACACCTTC	CASSYLGTGGGYTF
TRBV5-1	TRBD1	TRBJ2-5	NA	TGCGCCAGCAGCTTAAGTGGGACAGGACAAGAGACCCAGTACTTC	CASSLSGTGQETQYF
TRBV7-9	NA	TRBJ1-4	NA	TGTGCCAGCAGCTTAGCGGTGGCAGCTACTAATGAAAAACTGTTTTTT	CASSLAVAATNEKLFF
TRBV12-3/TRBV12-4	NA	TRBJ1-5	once	TGTGCCAGCAGCCGCGTAATGCATCAGCCCCAGCATTTT	CASSRVMHQPQHF
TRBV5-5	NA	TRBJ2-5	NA	TGTGCCAGCAACAAGGGGGATCTCTTAGAGACCCAGTACTTC	CASNKGDLLETQYF
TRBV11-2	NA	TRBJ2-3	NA	TGTGCCAGCAGCTCACTTTCGCGACAGGGACTCACAGATACGCAGTATTTT	CASSSLSRQGLTDTQYF
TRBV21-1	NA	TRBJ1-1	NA	TGTGCCAGCAGCAAAGACGACAGAAACAATAAAATGAACACTGAAGCTTTCTTT	CASSKDDRNNKMNTEAFF
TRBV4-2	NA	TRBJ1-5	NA	TGTGCCAGCAGCCAAGACTACAGGGTAAGGACCAATCAGCCCCAGCATTTT	CASSQDYRVRTNQPQHF
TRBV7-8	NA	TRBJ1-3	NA	TGTGCCAGCAGCACAGGGTTAGGAAACACCATATATTTT	CASSTGLGNTIYF
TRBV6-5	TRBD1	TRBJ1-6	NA	TGTGCCAGCAGCGTCGACAGGGAGGGTTCACCCCTCCACTTT	CASSVDREGSPLHF
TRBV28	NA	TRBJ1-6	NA	TGTGCCAGCAGCACTGGGGTCGGGGGCCCCTATAATTCACCCCTCCACTTT	CASSTGVGGPYNSPLHF
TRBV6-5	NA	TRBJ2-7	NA	TGTGCCAGCAGTTACGTCGGCAGATCCTACGAGCAGTACTTC	CASSYVGRSYEQYF
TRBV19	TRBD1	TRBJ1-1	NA	TGTGCCAGTAGTATAGAAGAGGGGGCATTCACTGAAGCTTTCTTT	CASSIEEGAFTEAFF
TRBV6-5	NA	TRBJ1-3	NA	TGTGCCAGCAGCCAGACAGTGTACTCTGGAAACACCATATATTTT	CASSQTVYSGNTIYF
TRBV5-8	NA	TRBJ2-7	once	TGTGCCAGCAGCTTGGGAGATTCATTATCCTACGAGCAGTACTTC	CASSLGDSLSYEQYF
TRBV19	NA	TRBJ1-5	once	TGTGCCAGTAGTATGAGGAGGGCCAATCAGCCCCAGCATTTT	CASSMRRANQPQHF
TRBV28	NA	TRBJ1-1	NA	TGTGCCAGCAGTTTAGGAGCGAACACTGAAGCTTTCTTT	CASSLGANTEAFF
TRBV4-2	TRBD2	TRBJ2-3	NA	TGTGCCAGCAGCCAATGGCCGGGGGGAAACACAGATACGCAGTATTTT	CASSQWPGGNTDTQYF
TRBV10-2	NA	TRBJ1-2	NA	TGCGCCAGCAGTGAGGGCATTTATGGCTACACCTTC	CASSEGIYGYTF